This T cell receptor beta chain was documented in a study of cytotoxic CD8 clonotypes in ibrutinib-treated CLL. This CDR3 is built from 16 residues. V lost 3 bases and J 0 bases, leaving 9 bases between the germline ends. Per the germline V gene, CDR1 is SGHAT and CDR2 is FQNNGV. Only in-frame clones appear in the TCRdb table, and some are missing; sequencing was by immunoSEQ multiplex PCR. The sample shows roughly 45,000 clones, about 69% of them seen only once. General observations from the study: Rising at ibrutinib response, clonality subsequently fell back toward baseline at progression. Baseline-level clonality went beyond age-matched healthy donors and moved in step with circulating CD8+ T-cell counts.

Comment on this clone: Antigen unknown.

Material: PBMCs, obtained after 24 months of ibrutinib treatment. The genes are TRBV11-2 and TRBJ2-6; D gene ambiguous. This receptor was taken from a human donor with chronic lymphocytic leukemia. The CDR3 coding sequence is TGTGCCAGCAGCTTCAAAGTTCACTCTGGGGCCAACGTCCTGACTTTC. Translation: CASSFKVHSGANVLTF. The full variable domain, rest sourced from reference TRBV11-2 and TRBJ2-6, is EAGVAQSPRYKIIEKRQSVAFWCNPISGHATLYWYQQILGQGPKLLIQFQNNGVVDDSQLPKDRFSAERLKGVDSTLKIQPAKLEDSAVYLCASSFKVHSGANVLTFGAGSRLTVL.